Listed below are T cell receptor beta chains from one sample, sequenced in a study of cytomegalovirus exposure and HLA in healthy donors. Produced via immunoSEQ multiplex PCR; TCRdb's table is partial and in-frame only. Seen here are roughly 240,000 clones, around 84% observed once, and the top ten hold about 0.25%. The sequenced sample consisted of PBMCs. The receptors come from a girl aged 2 to 10 in good health and CMV-seronegative. Both conserved end residues are part of each CDR3. Each record gives: V gene, D gene, J gene, clone size, CDR3 protein, CDR3 DNA. A D gene is named only where the DNA matches it firmly. Size values are once, few and many counts, or a class for expanded clones, and some rows have none.

TRBV7-2	NA	TRBJ2-1	few	CASSPRLAPNEQFF	TGTGCCAGCAGCCCCCGTTTGGCCCCCAATGAGCAGTTCTTC
TRBV5-1	TRBD2	TRBJ2-7	NA	CASSLAGGPYEQYF	TGCGCCAGCAGTTTAGCGGGAGGGCCTTACGAGCAGTACTTC
TRBV5-6	NA	TRBJ1-2	once	CASSLGGGWYGYTF	TGTGCCAGCAGCTTGGGCGGGGGCTGGTATGGCTACACCTTC
TRBV5-1	TRBD1	TRBJ1-1	few	CASTGTGYTEAFF	TGCGCCAGCACCGGGACAGGGTACACTGAAGCTTTCTTT
TRBV5-4	NA	TRBJ2-2	NA	CASTNGAGTGELFF	TGTGCCAGCACCAATGGGGCGGGGACCGGGGAGCTGTTTTTT
TRBV5-1	NA	TRBJ2-7	NA	CASSTRERIYEQYF	TGCGCCAGCAGCACCCGGGAAAGGATCTACGAGCAGTACTTC
TRBV5-6	NA	TRBJ1-2	NA	CASSLEGNYGYTF	TGTGCCAGCAGCTTGGAGGGGAACTATGGCTACACCTTC
TRBV29-1	NA	TRBJ2-2	NA	CSVEVYSGAPVLAGELFF	TGCAGCGTTGAAGTCTACTCAGGGGCCCCCGTTTTAGCCGGGGAGCTGTTTTTT
TRBV15	NA	TRBJ1-4	NA	CATSRPAGAGEKLFF	TGTGCCACCAGCAGACCCGCGGGGGCAGGGGAAAAACTGTTTTTT
TRBV27	NA	TRBJ1-2	NA	CASSLSTGINYGYTF	TGTGCCAGCAGTTTATCGACGGGGATTAACTATGGCTACACCTTC
TRBV11-2	NA	TRBJ2-5	NA	CASSLAGKKETQYF	TGTGCCAGCAGCTTAGCGGGGAAAAAAGAGACCCAGTACTTC
TRBV11-1	NA	TRBJ1-4	NA	CASSPGGGYEKLFF	TGTGCCAGCAGCCCGGGAGGAGGATACGAAAAACTGTTTTTT
TRBV25-1	NA	TRBJ2-5	once	CASRVNPAGTQYF	TGTGCCAGCAGGGTAAATCCCGCCGGGACCCAGTACTTC
TRBV30	TRBD1	TRBJ2-7	NA	CAWNTNYRTGTGSSYEQYF	TGTGCCTGGAACACCAATTATCGCACCGGGACAGGGAGCTCCTACGAGCAGTACTTC
TRBV5-1	NA	TRBJ2-3	NA	CASSPARGSTDTQYF	TGCGCCAGCAGCCCCGCCCGGGGGAGCACAGATACGCAGTATTTT
TRBV4-2	NA	TRBJ1-5	NA	CASSPFDSSNQPQHF	TGTGCCAGCAGCCCTTTCGACAGCTCCAATCAGCCCCAGCATTTT
TRBV5-8	NA	TRBJ1-6	NA	CASWGQRFNSPLHF	TGTGCCAGCTGGGGGCAGAGGTTTAATTCACCCCTCCACTTT
TRBV5-8	TRBD2	TRBJ2-1	NA	CASSIRLAEGVNEQFF	TGTGCCAGCAGCATAAGACTAGCGGAGGGGGTCAATGAGCAGTTCTTC
TRBV2	NA	TRBJ1-1	NA	CASSVMAENTEAFF	TGTGCCAGCAGTGTTATGGCAGAGAACACTGAAGCTTTCTTT
TRBV7-2	NA	TRBJ2-3	NA	CASSFPTSGTDTQYF	TGTGCCAGCAGCTTCCCGACAAGTGGCACAGATACGCAGTATTTT
TRBV6-1	TRBD2	TRBJ2-2	NA	CASSESWSGGIKTNTGELFF	TGTGCCAGCAGTGAAAGTTGGTCGGGGGGGATAAAAACGAACACCGGGGAGCTGTTTTTT
TRBV6-6	NA	TRBJ2-7	NA	CASSPIVSDSYEQYF	TGTGCCAGCAGCCCCATCGTTTCGGACTCCTACGAGCAGTACTTC
TRBV11-2	NA	TRBJ2-5	few	CASSTSMPETQYF	TGTGCCAGCAGTACTAGTATGCCAGAGACCCAGTACTTC
TRBV7-9	TRBD2	TRBJ2-1	NA	CASSLELLAGDSYNEQFF	TGTGCCAGCAGCTTAGAACTTCTAGCGGGCGACTCCTACAATGAGCAGTTCTTC
TRBV2	NA	TRBJ1-5	NA	CASSQDSNQPQHF	TGTGCCAGCAGCCAGGATAGCAATCAGCCCCAGCATTTT
TRBV10-3	NA	TRBJ1-2	NA	CAISESGQSPYGYTF	TGTGCCATCAGTGAGTCTGGGCAGAGCCCCTATGGCTACACCTTC
TRBV5-1	NA	TRBJ1-4	NA	CASSLDRSGEKLFF	TGCGCCAGCAGCTTAGACAGAAGTGGTGAAAAACTGTTTTTT
TRBV19	TRBD1	TRBJ1-1	few	CASSPAETGGKAFF	TGTGCCAGTAGTCCAGCCGAGACAGGGGGGAAAGCTTTCTTT
TRBV5-5	NA	TRBJ1-1	NA	CASSPSITENTEAFF	TGTGCCAGCAGCCCGTCCATCACAGAGAACACTGAAGCTTTCTTT
TRBV2	TRBD2	TRBJ2-1	NA	CASSEGLADYNEQFF	TGTGCCAGCAGTGAAGGGCTAGCGGACTACAATGAGCAGTTCTTC
TRBV28	TRBD1	TRBJ2-5	NA	CASSLKGGGETQYF	TGTGCCAGCAGTTTAAAAGGGGGCGGGGAGACCCAGTACTTC
TRBV7-6	NA	TRBJ2-1	NA	CASSRYYNEQFF	TGTGCCAGCAGCCGGTATTACAATGAGCAGTTCTTC
TRBV5-6	TRBD2	TRBJ2-1	NA	CASSRGASGLMNEQFF	TGTGCCAGCAGTCGTGGGGCTAGCGGCCTAATGAATGAGCAGTTCTTC
TRBV27	TRBD2	TRBJ2-7	NA	CASTSTSDYEQYF	TGTGCCAGCACGTCGACTAGCGACTACGAGCAGTACTTC
TRBV9	NA	TRBJ2-2	few	CASSLAAGELFF	TGTGCCAGCAGCCTGGCGGCCGGGGAGCTGTTTTTT
TRBV29-1	TRBD2	TRBJ2-1	NA	CSVSVAGGPYNEQFF	TGCAGCGTATCAGTAGCGGGAGGGCCCTACAATGAGCAGTTCTTC
TRBV5-1	TRBD2	TRBJ2-3	NA	CASSEGLAGGADTQYF	TGCGCCAGCAGCGAGGGACTAGCGGGGGGCGCAGATACGCAGTATTTT
TRBV28	NA	TRBJ2-7	NA	CASSLFVSDGGYEQYF	TGTGCCAGCAGTTTATTTGTGTCGGACGGGGGCTACGAGCAGTACTTC
TRBV19	TRBD2	TRBJ2-7	NA	CASSTSGRAYEQYF	TGTGCCAGTAGTACTAGCGGGAGGGCCTACGAGCAGTACTTC
TRBV2	TRBD1	TRBJ1-3	NA	CASSERASGRGPGNTIYF	TGTGCCAGCAGTGAACGGGCGTCGGGCAGGGGGCCTGGAAACACCATATATTTT
TRBV9	TRBD1	TRBJ1-1	few	CASSPRGTAGGLNTEAFF	TGTGCCAGCAGCCCGAGAGGGACAGCGGGTGGACTGAACACTGAAGCTTTCTTT
TRBV19	NA	TRBJ1-4	NA	CASSSQGATNEKLFF	TGTGCCAGTAGTAGCCAAGGGGCAACTAATGAAAAACTGTTTTTT
TRBV5-1	NA	TRBJ2-5	NA	CASSLGGPGYWGHQETQYF	TGCGCCAGCAGCTTGGGGGGTCCCGGGTACTGGGGGCACCAAGAGACCCAGTACTTC
TRBV29-1	NA	TRBJ1-1	NA	CSVVRGTTEAFF	TGCAGCGTTGTCAGGGGAACCACTGAAGCTTTCTTT
TRBV6-5	TRBD1	TRBJ2-2	NA	CASRKTGQGTGELFF	TGTGCCAGCAGAAAAACCGGACAGGGGACCGGGGAGCTGTTTTTT
TRBV10-3	TRBD2	TRBJ2-1	few	CAISPGLALDEQFF	TGTGCCATCAGTCCGGGACTAGCGCTTGATGAGCAGTTCTTC
TRBV2	TRBD2	TRBJ2-3	NA	CASKLAGGFKDTQYF	TGTGCCAGCAAACTAGCGGGGGGCTTTAAAGATACGCAGTATTTT
TRBV6-4	NA	TRBJ1-2	NA	CASSGGLAYGYTF	TGTGCCAGCAGCGGAGGGTTGGCCTATGGCTACACCTTC
TRBV6-1	NA	TRBJ1-5	NA	CASSASQFILGHF	TGTGCCAGCAGTGCCTCACAGTTTATCCTCGGGCATTTT
TRBV27	TRBD1	TRBJ2-7	NA	CASSGDRGYEQYF	TGTGCCAGCAGTGGGGACAGGGGCTACGAGCAGTACTTC
TRBV7-9	NA	TRBJ1-3	once	CASSGPGRSGNTIYF	TGTGCCAGCAGCGGACCGGGGAGATCTGGAAACACCATATATTTT
TRBV19	TRBD1	TRBJ1-5	NA	CASSRQGARRPQHF	TGTGCCAGTAGTCGACAGGGGGCTCGGCGACCCCAGCATTTT
TRBV5-5	TRBD2	TRBJ2-5	NA	CASSLGGVAGGQETQYF	TGTGCCAGCAGCTTGGGGGGGGTAGCGGGGGGTCAAGAGACCCAGTACTTC
TRBV27	TRBD2	TRBJ2-1	NA	CASSGLAYNEQFF	TGTGCCAGCAGTGGACTAGCCTACAATGAGCAGTTCTTC
TRBV5-6	NA	TRBJ1-2	NA	CASSLGGRSNYGYTF	TGTGCCAGCAGCTTGGGGGGGAGGTCTAACTATGGCTACACCTTC
TRBV30	NA	TRBJ1-1	NA	CAGCRLNTEAFF	TGTGCCGGATGCAGGTTGAACACTGAAGCTTTCTTT
TRBV19	NA	TRBJ1-1	NA	CASSISQMNTEAFF	TGTGCCAGTAGTATCTCACAGATGAACACTGAAGCTTTCTTT